This is a list of T cell receptor beta chains from one sample in a study of T cells after yellow fever vaccination. TCRdb ran MiXCR on the 5' RACE reads and lists one entry per CDR3 protein. The sample includes around 600,000 distinct CDR3 sequences, about 12% of them seen just once. The material sequenced was PBMCs, taken on the day of the yellow fever booster vaccination. The receptor source for this set is a man aged 25 to 45 who received the YFV17D yellow fever vaccine. The CDR3 runs from the conserved cysteine through the conserved F or W. D genes are given only for firm matches. Size values are once, few and many counts, or a class for expanded clones, and some rows have none.

clone_size cdr3_length j_call v_call d_call cdr3_nt cdr3_aa
many 14 TRBJ2-1 TRBV7-2 - TGTGCCAGCAGCTTAGACGGAGAAGGAATCCGACAGTTCTTC CASSLDGEGIRQFF
- 14 TRBJ2-6 TRBV29-1 - TGCAGCGTTGGCCCCACCTCTGGGGCCAACGTCCTGACTTTC CSVGPTSGANVLTF
- 15 TRBJ1-1 TRBV5-1 - TGCGCCAGCAGTCGTGATCGACCGCCCGGCACTGAAGCTTTCTTT CASSRDRPPGTEAFF
few 13 TRBJ1-1 TRBV5-1 TRBD1 TGCGCCAGCACCTTACAGGGGGGAACTGAAGCTTTCTTT CASTLQGGTEAFF
few 17 TRBJ2-2 TRBV20-1 - TGCAGTGCTATTGGACCTTTTGGGCCCAGCGGGACCGGGGAGCTGTTTTTT CSAIGPFGPSGTGELFF
few 13 TRBJ2-5 TRBV2 - TGTGCCATCCTACACAAACCCCAAGAGACCCAGTACTTC CAILHKPQETQYF
once 20 TRBJ2-4 TRBV20-1 TRBD2 TGCTGTGCTCCCATACATTTTGCTAGCGGAACTTCACTAGCCAAAAACATTCAGTACTTC CCAPIHFASGTSLAKNIQYF
- 14 TRBJ2-1 TRBV3-1 TRBD1 TGTGCCAGCAGTCCCAGGACAGGAGCCGATGAGCAGTTCTTC CASSPRTGADEQFF
few 16 TRBJ2-3 TRBV7-2 - TGTGCCAGCAGCCCCGAGGGCGGGATTTCAGCAGATACGCAGTATTTT CASSPEGGISADTQYF
- 16 TRBJ2-7 TRBV7-9 - TGTGCCAGCAGCTTAGCCCCCGGGGGGCTTCCCTACGAGCAGTACTTC CASSLAPGGLPYEQYF
many 16 TRBJ1-6 TRBV20-1 - TGCAGTGCTCCGGACGGACTAATCACCTATAATTCACCCCTCCACTTT CSAPDGLITYNSPLHF
few 20 TRBJ2-1 TRBV5-6 TRBD2 TGTGCCAGCAGCAAGGGTAGGGGACTAGCGATTATCAGCTCCTACAATGAGCAGTTCTTC CASSKGRGLAIISSYNEQFF
few 17 TRBJ2-2 TRBV6-5 TRBD1 TGTGCCAGCAGTAACGACAGGGTAACGTTTTACACCGGGGAGCTGTTTTTT CASSNDRVTFYTGELFF
- 15 TRBJ2-7 TRBV28 - TGTGCCAGCAGCCCGCAGGGGCTCAGCTCCTACGAGCAGTACTTC CASSPQGLSSYEQYF
few 14 TRBJ2-7 TRBV29-1 TRBD2 TGCAGCGTTGGGCAGGGACTAGCTGACTACGAGCAGTACTTC CSVGQGLADYEQYF